These 27 T cell receptor beta chains share one sample of origin, sequenced in a study of cytomegalovirus exposure and HLA in healthy donors. The PCR had 60 Vbeta and 13 Jbeta primers. This table comes from immunoSEQ multiplex PCR, and its TCRdb copy is limited to in-frame clones, with some not included. In the table there are fewer than 200,000 clones, more than 80% of which are singletons. The sequencing sample was made of PBMCs. All receptors come from a woman younger than 30 in good health and CMV-seronegative.

This chain connects TRBV20-1 to TRBJ2-7; D call uncertain. Per the germline V gene, CDR1 is DFQATT and CDR2 is SNEGSKA (reference sequence). This CDR3 spans 11 amino acids. The V end was cut by 5 bases, the J end by 7 bases, with 12 bases between. The DNA of the CDR3 is TGCAGTGCTTTTCCGAATGAGGAGCAGTACTTC. Its translation: CSAFPNEEQYF.

The rearrangement links TRBV15 to TRBJ1-1; D is unresolved. Trimming pared 0 bases from V and 6 bases from J, leaving 5 bases between. CDR1 LNHNV and CDR2 YYDKDF come from the germline V gene (reference sequence). The CDR3 totals 12 residues. The CDR3 protein is CATSRDLAEAFF. DNA of the CDR3: TGTGCCACCAGCAGAGATCTTGCTGAAGCTTTCTTT. The whole variable domain, filled in from reference TRBV15 and TRBJ1-1, reads DAMVIQNPRYQVTQFGKPVTLSCSQTLNHNVMYWYQQKSSQAPKLLFHYYDKDFNNEADTPDNFQSRRPNTSFCFLDIRSPGLGDTAMYLCATSRDLAEAFFGQGTRLTVV.

In its sample, this clone was seen once. The chain recombines TRBV19 with TRBJ2-5; 9 nucleotides match TRBD2. Germline values: CDR1 LNHDA, CDR2 SQIVND (reference sequence). The length of the CDR3 is 15 residues. V gave up 5 bases and J gave up 5 bases; unmatched junction bases: 9. The CDR3: CASSRAGGERETQYF. DNA for the CDR3: TGTGCCAGTAGTCGGGCGGGAGGGGAGCGGGAGACCCAGTACTTC. Together with reference TRBV19 and TRBJ2-5, the CDR3 gives the full variable domain: DGGITQSPKYLFRKEGQNVTLSCEQNLNHDAMYWYRQDPGQGLRLIYYSQIVNDFQKGDIAEGYSVSREKKESFPLTVTSAQKNPTAFYLCASSRAGGERETQYFGPGTRLLVL.

The chain is built from TRBV27 and TRBJ2-7, with D possibly TRBD1 on 6 matching bases. This CDR3 comprises 18 residues. From germline, CDR1 is MNHEY and CDR2 SMNVEV (reference sequence). The V and J ends lost 0 bases and 2 bases respectively, with 20 bases between them. CDR3 sequence: CASSLSPSNRDPTYEQYF. The DNA for the CDR3 is TGTGCCAGCAGTTTATCGCCGTCTAACAGGGACCCGACCTACGAGCAGTACTTC.

This chain joins TRBV11-3 and TRBJ2-3, with 12 nucleotides matching TRBD2. This CDR3 has 17 residues. Germline CDR1 SGHNT, CDR2 YENEEA. After removal of 2 bases from V and 2 bases from J, the junction contained 5 bases not matched to a gene. The CDR3 DNA sequence: TGTGCCAGCAGCTTACTAGCGGGAGGGCCCCCCACAGATACGCAGTATTTT. Its translation is CASSLLAGGPPTDTQYF.

This clone appeared a single time. The V gene is TRBV7-6, the J gene TRBJ2-6; D might be TRBD1 (6 bases). CDR1 and CDR2 (germline): SGHVS, FNYEAQ. Trimming pared 5 bases from V and 3 bases from J, leaving 20 bases between. CDR3 size: 18 residues. CDR3 bases: TGTGCCAGCAGCGGACGGTCACAGGGACGGCGTGGGGCCAACGTCCTGACTTTC. It yields the protein CASSGRSQGRRGANVLTF.

This sequence joins TRBV28 and TRBJ1-2; a weak D match, TRBD1 (6 bases). The germline V gene has CDR1 MDHEN and CDR2 SYDVKM. The CDR3 extends over 16 amino acids. Trimming left V 5 bases short and J 1 base short, with 17 bases between. The CDR3 bases are TGTGCCAGCAGTGACAATCTAGGGGGACATAACTATGGCTACACCTTC. Protein product: CASSDNLGGHNYGYTF.

This clone was picked up a small number of times. This chain joins TRBV6-5 and TRBJ1-1; 8 nucleotides agree with TRBD1. The CDR3 is made up of 15 amino acids. J was trimmed by 4 bases and V by 5 bases; bases with no gene match: 9. From germline, CDR1 is MNHEY and CDR2 SVGAGI. Written as DNA, the CDR3 is TGTGCCAGCAGTCCCACAGGGGGTCAGCGCACTGAAGCTTTCTTT. It codes for CASSPTGGQRTEAFF.

The CDR3 protein is CASSTGVQETQYF. CDR3 nucleotides: TGTGCCAGCAGCACGGGGGTCCAAGAGACCCAGTACTTC. The chain has TRBV5-4 and TRBJ2-5, with D perhaps matching TRBD2 (6 bases). V dropped 4 bases and J dropped 1 base, with 8 bases sitting between them. The germline gives CDR1 SGHNT, CDR2 YYREEE (reference sequence). The CDR3 loop spans 13 amino acids.

Of note for this clone: This sample includes further DNA sequences coding for the same CDR3. The rearrangement uses TRBV29-1 and TRBJ2-7; no definite D call. The CDR3 sequence is 12 residues long. The germline gives CDR1 SQVTM, CDR2 ANQGSEA. V was clipped by 5 bases and J by 0 bases, with 8 bases between them. The CDR3 DNA is TGCAGCGTTAAATCCCTCTCCTACGAGCAGTACTTC. This gives the protein CSVKSLSYEQYF.

This chain uses TRBV7-2 with TRBJ1-2; D is unclear. V lost 2 bases to trimming and J lost 4 bases, with 11 bases between them. The CDR3 contains 14 residues. Germline V gene data show CDR1 as SGHTA and CDR2 as FQGNSA. CDR3 residues: CASSLSFSSYGYTF. DNA of the CDR3: TGTGCCAGCAGCTTAAGCTTCTCGTCCTATGGCTACACCTTC.

The chain carries TRBV10-3 and TRBJ2-7; TRBD2 agrees at 7 bases. Germline V CDR1 and CDR2: ENHRY, SYGVKD. The CDR3 totals 22 residues. V lost 2 bases and J lost 0; bases outside the gene matches: 25. The CDR3 spells CAISEKFRGGTDDELSSYEQYF. Here the CDR3 DNA reads TGTGCCATCAGTGAGAAGTTTCGGGGAGGGACCGACGACGAATTGAGCTCCTACGAGCAGTACTTC.

The chain links TRBV4-1 to TRBJ2-7; the match to TRBD2 covers 11 bases. This CDR3 has 17 residues. Losses at the gene ends were 0 bases for V and 5 bases for J; bases not matched to a gene: 9. CDR1 is MGHRA and CDR2 is YSYEKL in the germline V gene. The CDR3 loop reads CASSQDLLAGVPNEQYF. As DNA, the CDR3 is TGCGCCAGCAGCCAAGATCTACTAGCGGGAGTCCCCAACGAGCAGTACTTC.

This chain joins TRBV13 and TRBJ1-5, with D tentatively TRBD1 (6 bases). Germline V gene sequence: CDR1 PRHDT, CDR2 FYEKMQ (reference sequence). V lost 3 bases and J 7 bases, leaving 16 bases between the germline ends. This CDR3 spans 15 amino acids. Written as DNA, the CDR3 is TGTGCCAGCAGCTTGAGGACAGCCGGTTGGCAGCCCCAGCATTTT. This encodes CASSLRTAGWQPQHF.

This chain connects TRBV23-1 to TRBJ1-5, with TRBD1 as a possible D gene (5 bases). TRBV23-1 is identified as an open reading frame with a role that is uncertain. The CDR3 length is 17 residues. Trimming removed 6 bases at V and 0 bases at J, with 18 bases between. The chain's CDR3 is CASRHHAGRFSNQPQHF. CDR3 nucleotide sequence: TGCGCCAGCAGACACCATGCGGGACGGTTTAGCAATCAGCCCCAGCATTTT.

V usage is TRBV28 and J usage is TRBJ1-1, with TRBD1 as a possible D gene (6 bases). V shed 3 bases and J shed 3 bases, with 11 bases lying between them. The length of the CDR3 is 14 residues. Per germline, CDR1 MDHEN and CDR2 SYDVKM. The CDR3 nucleotides are TGTGCCAGCAGTTTGAGGGGGTCCTACACTGAAGCTTTCTTT. Protein product: CASSLRGSYTEAFF.

The chain joins TRBV9 to TRBJ1-5; unclear D gene. CDR1 is SGDLS and CDR2 is YYNGEE in the germline V gene. The CDR3 covers 14 residues. Trimming removed 3 bases at V and 4 bases at J, with 11 bases between. CDR3 sequence reads: CASSGGQRNQPQHF. In nucleotides, the CDR3 is TGTGCCAGCAGCGGAGGGCAGAGGAATCAGCCCCAGCATTTT.

The V gene is TRBV7-3, the J gene TRBJ2-2; D gene unclear. Germline lookup yields CDR1 SGHTA and CDR2 FQGTGA. Trimming took 5 bases from V and 0 from J, leaving 4 bases between them. There are 13 residues in the CDR3. CDR3 loop: CASSQSNTGELFF. The CDR3, as DNA: TGTGCCAGCAGCCAGTCGAACACCGGGGAGCTGTTTTTT.

The chain has TRBV7-3 and TRBJ2-1; 9 bases map to TRBD2. CDR1 is SGHTA and CDR2 is FQGTGA in the germline V gene. The ends lost 5 bases at V and 4 bases at J; junction bases unmatched: 6. This CDR3 region has 15 residues. DNA for the CDR3: TGTGCCAGCAGCGTTAGCGGGAGCCAGTACAATGAGCAGTTCTTC. This codes for CASSVSGSQYNEQFF.

V gene TRBV5-6 combines with J gene TRBJ2-1; no clear D. Germline V gene data show CDR1 as SGHDT and CDR2 as YYEEEE. Deletions cut 2 bases from V and 2 bases from J, with 8 bases between. This CDR3 comprises 14 residues. CDR3 region: CASSLLDTYNEQFF. As DNA, the CDR3 is TGTGCCAGCAGCTTACTTGACACCTACAATGAGCAGTTCTTC.

This clone turned up a few times. The CDR3 DNA reads TGTGCCAGCAGTGATCCGACAGTGCTTAATGAAAAACTGTTTTTT. Its protein is CASSDPTVLNEKLFF. The chain has TRBV2 and TRBJ1-4, with a possible D match to TRBD1 (5 bases). V was trimmed by 3 bases and J by 4 bases, leaving 12 bases between them. CDR3 length: 15 residues. From germline, CDR1 is SNHLY and CDR2 FYNNEI.

V and J are TRBV19 and TRBJ1-2; D remains unclear. V lost 0 bases and J lost 7, with 12 bases in between. Germline loops: CDR1 LNHDA, CDR2 SQIVND (reference sequence). CDR3 length equals 14 residues. The CDR3 nucleotides read TGTGCCAGTAGTATAGAAACGGACTGGGGTGGCTACACCTTC. It is translated as CASSIETDWGGYTF.

This sequence joins TRBV6-1 and TRBJ2-6; a weak D match, TRBD1 (5 bases). Between the trimmed V and J ends, which lost 4 bases and 0 bases, there was a span of 19 bases. There are 19 residues in the CDR3. In germline, CDR1 is MNHNS, CDR2 SASEGT. The CDR3 spells CASSVQGRVLRSGANVLTF. DNA of the CDR3: TGTGCCAGCAGTGTTCAGGGTAGAGTACTGCGCTCTGGGGCCAACGTCCTGACTTTC.

The chain links TRBV19 to TRBJ2-1; 8 bases are shared with TRBD1. V shed 4 bases, J shed 0 bases, and the junction held 2 bases outside the gene matches. This CDR3 is 15 amino acids long. The germline V gene encodes CDR1 LNHDA and CDR2 SQIVND (reference sequence). The CDR3 region has the DNA TGTGCCAGTAGTAGGACAGGGAGCTCCTACAATGAGCAGTTCTTC. It codes for CASSRTGSSYNEQFF.

The V and J genes are TRBV16 and TRBJ2-3, with TRBD2 matching over 7 bases. Germline CDR1 and CDR2: KGHSY and FQNENV. V shed 0 bases and J 4 bases; nucleotides not matched to a gene: 4. This CDR3 contains 15 residues. CDR3 coding DNA: TGTGCCAGCAGCCAATCGCCAGGGAGGGCAGATACGCAGTATTTT. This sequence encodes CASSQSPGRADTQYF.

J is TRBJ2-7 and V is TRBV6-1; 9 bases agree with TRBD2. V shed 8 bases and J 5 bases; nucleotides not matched to a gene: 10. CDR1 is MNHNS and CDR2 is SASEGT in the germline V gene. The CDR3 has 14 amino acids. The CDR3 region is CASLSLGTSNEQYF. The CDR3 coding sequence is TGTGCCAGCCTTTCCCTCGGGACTAGCAACGAGCAGTACTTC.

V gene TRBV6-1 combines with J gene TRBJ1-6, with D possibly being TRBD1 (5 bases). CDR1 and CDR2 from the germline V gene are MNHNS and SASEGT. V dropped 5 bases and J dropped 9 bases, with 17 bases sitting between them. The CDR3 is 15 residues long. Written as DNA, the CDR3 is TGTGCCAGCAGTCTCGGGAGAGGGGTTAGTTCACCCCTCCACTTT. Translated: CASSLGRGVSSPLHF.